One TCR beta chain is described in this entry. What it binds is not known. The source of the sample is a study of cytomegalovirus exposure and HLA in healthy donors. Broader study findings: Reported performance of the classifier showed diagnosis of cytomegalovirus status with high specificity and sensitivity.

Sequencing was performed with immunoSEQ multiplex PCR; in TCRdb, only in-frame clones are kept and a portion is missing. The sample yields 200,000 to 250,000 clones, about 86% seen once. Germline CDR1 is LGHNT and CDR2 is FRNRAP. The CDR3 extends over 15 amino acids. The ends lost 6 bases at V and 2 bases at J; junction bases unmatched: 5. This chain joins TRBV12-5 and TRBJ2-7; 12 nucleotides line up with TRBD1. The source of this sequence is a man between 18 and 29 years old in good health and CMV-seronegative. Specimen: PBMCs. The CDR3 reads CASGGQGATPYEQYF. The CDR3 region has the DNA TGTGCTAGTGGGGGACAGGGGGCCACTCCCTACGAGCAGTACTTC.